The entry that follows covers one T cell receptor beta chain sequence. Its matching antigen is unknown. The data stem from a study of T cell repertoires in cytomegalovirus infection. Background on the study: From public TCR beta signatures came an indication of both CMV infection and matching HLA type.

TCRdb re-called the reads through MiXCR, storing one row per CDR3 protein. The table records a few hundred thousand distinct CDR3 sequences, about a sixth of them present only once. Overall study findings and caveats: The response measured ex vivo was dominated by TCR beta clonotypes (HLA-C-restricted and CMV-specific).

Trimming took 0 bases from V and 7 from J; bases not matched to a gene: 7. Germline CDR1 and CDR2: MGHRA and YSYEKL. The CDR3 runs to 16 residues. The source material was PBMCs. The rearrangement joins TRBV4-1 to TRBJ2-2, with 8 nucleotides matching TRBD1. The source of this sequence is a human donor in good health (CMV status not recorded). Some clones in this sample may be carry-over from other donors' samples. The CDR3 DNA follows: TGCGCCAGCAGCCAAGAAAACAGGGGGATAGGCGGGGAGCTGTTTTTT. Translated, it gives CASSQENRGIGGELFF.